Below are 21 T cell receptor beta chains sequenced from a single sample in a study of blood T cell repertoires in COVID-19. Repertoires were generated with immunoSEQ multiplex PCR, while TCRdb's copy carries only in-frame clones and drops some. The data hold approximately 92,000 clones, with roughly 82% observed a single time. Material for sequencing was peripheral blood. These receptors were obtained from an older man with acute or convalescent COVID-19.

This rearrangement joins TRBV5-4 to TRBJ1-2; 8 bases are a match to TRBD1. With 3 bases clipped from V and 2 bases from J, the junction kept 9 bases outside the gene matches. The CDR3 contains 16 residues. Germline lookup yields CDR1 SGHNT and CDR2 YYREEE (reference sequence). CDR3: CASSSPGRTGNYGYTF. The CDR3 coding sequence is TGTGCCAGCAGCTCTCCCGGCCGGACAGGGAACTATGGCTACACCTTC.

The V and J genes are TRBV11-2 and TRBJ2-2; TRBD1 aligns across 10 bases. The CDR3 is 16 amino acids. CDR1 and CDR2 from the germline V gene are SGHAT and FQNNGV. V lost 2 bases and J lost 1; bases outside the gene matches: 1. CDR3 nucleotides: TGTGCCAGCAGCTTACGGACAGGGGGGAACACCGGGGAGCTGTTTTTT. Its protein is CASSLRTGGNTGELFF. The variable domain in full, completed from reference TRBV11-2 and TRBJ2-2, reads EAGVAQSPRYKIIEKRQSVAFWCNPISGHATLYWYQQILGQGPKLLIQFQNNGVVDDSQLPKDRFSAERLKGVDSTLKIQPAKLEDSAVYLCASSLRTGGNTGELFFGEGSRLTVL.

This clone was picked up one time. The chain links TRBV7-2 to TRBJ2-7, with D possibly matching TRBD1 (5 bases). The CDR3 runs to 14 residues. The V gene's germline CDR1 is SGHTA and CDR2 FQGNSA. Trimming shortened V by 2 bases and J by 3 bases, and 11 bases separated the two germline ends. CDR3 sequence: CASSLSTVLYEQYF. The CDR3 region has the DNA TGTGCCAGCAGCTTATCGACAGTCCTCTACGAGCAGTACTTC.

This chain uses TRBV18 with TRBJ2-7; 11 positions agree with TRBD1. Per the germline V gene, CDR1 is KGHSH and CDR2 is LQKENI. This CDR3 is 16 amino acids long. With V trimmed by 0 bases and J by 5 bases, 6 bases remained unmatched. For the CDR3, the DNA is TGTGCCAGCTCACCACCCCAGGGACAGGGGGGTAACGAGCAGTACTTC. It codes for CASSPPQGQGGNEQYF.

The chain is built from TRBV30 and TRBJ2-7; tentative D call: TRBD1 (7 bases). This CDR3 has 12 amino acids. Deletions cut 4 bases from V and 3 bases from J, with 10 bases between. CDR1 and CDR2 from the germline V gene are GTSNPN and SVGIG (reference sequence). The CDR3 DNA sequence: TGTGCCTGGAAGCAGGGGGGCTACGAGCAGTACTTC. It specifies CAWKQGGYEQYF.

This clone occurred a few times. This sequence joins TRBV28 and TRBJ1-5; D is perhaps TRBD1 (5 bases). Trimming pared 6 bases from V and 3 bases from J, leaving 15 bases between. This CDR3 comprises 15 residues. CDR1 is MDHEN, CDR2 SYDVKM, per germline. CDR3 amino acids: CASSPRGSPNQPQHF. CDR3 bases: TGTGCCAGCAGCCCTAGGGGCAGTCCCAATCAGCCCCAGCATTTT.

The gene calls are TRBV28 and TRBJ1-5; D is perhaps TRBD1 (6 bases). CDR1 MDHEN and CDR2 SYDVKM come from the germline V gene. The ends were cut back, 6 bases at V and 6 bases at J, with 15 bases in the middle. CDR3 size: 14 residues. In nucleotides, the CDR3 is TGTGCCAGCAGGGGGGCAGGGGCTTCTCAGCCCCAGCATTTT. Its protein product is CASRGAGASQPQHF.

Written as DNA, the CDR3 is TGCAGCGTTGGACACCAGAACACTGAAGCTTTCTTT. This sequence encodes CSVGHQNTEAFF. The chain joins TRBV29-1 to TRBJ1-1; no definite D call. This CDR3 is 12 amino acids long. V was trimmed by 4 bases and J by 1 base, leaving 7 bases between them. Germline V gene data show CDR1 as SQVTM and CDR2 as ANQGSEA.

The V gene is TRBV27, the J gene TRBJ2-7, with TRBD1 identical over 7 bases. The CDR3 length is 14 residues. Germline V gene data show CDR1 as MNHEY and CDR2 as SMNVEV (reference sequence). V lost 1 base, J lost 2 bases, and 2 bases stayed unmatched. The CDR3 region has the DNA TGTGCCAGCAGTTTATGGGACAGACCCTACGAGCAGTACTTC. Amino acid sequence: CASSLWDRPYEQYF.

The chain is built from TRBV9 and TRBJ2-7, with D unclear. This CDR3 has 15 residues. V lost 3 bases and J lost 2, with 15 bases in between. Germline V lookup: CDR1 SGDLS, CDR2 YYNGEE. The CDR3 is CASSAGQSQTYEQYF. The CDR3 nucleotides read TGTGCCAGCAGCGCTGGGCAGTCCCAAACCTACGAGCAGTACTTC.

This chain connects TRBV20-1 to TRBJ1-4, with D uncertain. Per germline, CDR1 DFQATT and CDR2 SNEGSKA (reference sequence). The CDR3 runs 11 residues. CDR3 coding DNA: TGCAGCCCTTCGAAGATGGGTGCAGGGTTTTTT. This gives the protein CSPSKMGAGFF.

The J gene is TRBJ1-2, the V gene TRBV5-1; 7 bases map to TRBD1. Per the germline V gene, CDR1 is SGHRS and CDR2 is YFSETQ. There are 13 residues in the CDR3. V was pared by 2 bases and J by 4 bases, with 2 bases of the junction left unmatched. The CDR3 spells CASSLRDSYGYTF. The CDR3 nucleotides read TGCGCCAGCAGCTTACGGGACAGCTATGGCTACACCTTC.

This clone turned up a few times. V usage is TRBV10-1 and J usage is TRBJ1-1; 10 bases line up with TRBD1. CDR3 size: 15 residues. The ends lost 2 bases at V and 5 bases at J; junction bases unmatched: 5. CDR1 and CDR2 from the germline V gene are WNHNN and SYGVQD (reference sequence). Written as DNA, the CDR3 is TGCGCCAGCAGTGAGGGGACAGGGGTGCAGACTGAAGCTTTCTTT. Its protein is CASSEGTGVQTEAFF.

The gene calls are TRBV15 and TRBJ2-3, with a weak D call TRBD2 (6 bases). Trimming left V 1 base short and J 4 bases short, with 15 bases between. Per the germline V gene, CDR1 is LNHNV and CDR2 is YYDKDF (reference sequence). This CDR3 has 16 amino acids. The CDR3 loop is CATSRGWGEEADTQYF. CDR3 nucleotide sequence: TGTGCCACCAGCAGAGGTTGGGGGGAAGAGGCAGATACGCAGTATTTT.

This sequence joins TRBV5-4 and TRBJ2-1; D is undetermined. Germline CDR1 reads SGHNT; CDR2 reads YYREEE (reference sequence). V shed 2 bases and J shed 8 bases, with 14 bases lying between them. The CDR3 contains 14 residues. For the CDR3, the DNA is TGTGCCAGCAGCTTAGGAGCGAAAGGCTATGAGCAGTTCTTC. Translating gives CASSLGAKGYEQFF.

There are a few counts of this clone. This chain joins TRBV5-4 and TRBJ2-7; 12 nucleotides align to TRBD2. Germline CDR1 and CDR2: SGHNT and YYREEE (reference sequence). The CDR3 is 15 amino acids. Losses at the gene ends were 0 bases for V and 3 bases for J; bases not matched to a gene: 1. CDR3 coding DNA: TGTGCCAGCAGCTTGGGGACTAGCGGGATCTACGAGCAGTACTTC. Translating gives CASSLGTSGIYEQYF. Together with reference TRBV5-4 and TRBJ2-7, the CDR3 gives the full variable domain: ETGVTQSPTHLIKTRGQQVTLRCSSQSGHNTVSWYQQALGQGPQFIFQYYREEENGRGNFPPRFSGLQFPNYSSELNVNALELDDSALYLCASSLGTSGIYEQYFGPGTRLTVT.

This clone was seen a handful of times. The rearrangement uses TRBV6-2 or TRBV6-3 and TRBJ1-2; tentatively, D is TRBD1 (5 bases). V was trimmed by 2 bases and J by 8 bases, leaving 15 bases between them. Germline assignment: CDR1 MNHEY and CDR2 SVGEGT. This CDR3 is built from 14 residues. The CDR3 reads CASSYPRGGNGYTF. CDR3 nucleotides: TGTGCCAGCAGTTACCCCCGCGGGGGGAACGGCTACACCTTC.

CDR3 residues: CASSLNSGTGTEKLFF. Written as DNA, the CDR3 is TGTGCCAGCAGCTTAAATTCCGGGACAGGGACTGAAAAACTGTTTTTT. The rearrangement links TRBV7-2 to TRBJ1-4, with TRBD1 matching over 9 bases. With 2 bases clipped from V and 7 bases from J, the junction kept 8 bases outside the gene matches. The CDR3 spans 16 residues. Germline CDR1 SGHTA, CDR2 FQGNSA. Full variable domain (missing parts from reference TRBV7-2 and TRBJ1-4): GAGVSQSPSNKVTEKGKDVELRCDPISGHTALYWYRQSLGQGLEFLIYFQGNSAPDKSGLPSDRFSAERTGGSVSTLTIQRTQQEDSAVYLCASSLNSGTGTEKLFFGSGTQLSVL.

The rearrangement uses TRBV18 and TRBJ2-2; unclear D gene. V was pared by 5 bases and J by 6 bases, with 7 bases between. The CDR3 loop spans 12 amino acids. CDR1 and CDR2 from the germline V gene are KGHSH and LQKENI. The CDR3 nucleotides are TGTGCCAGCTCAGTGGCCGCCGGGGAGCTGTTTTTT. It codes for CASSVAAGELFF.

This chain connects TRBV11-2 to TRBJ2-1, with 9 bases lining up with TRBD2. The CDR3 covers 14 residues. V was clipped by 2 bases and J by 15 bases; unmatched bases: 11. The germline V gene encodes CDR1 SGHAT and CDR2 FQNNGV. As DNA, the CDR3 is TGTGCCAGCAGCTTACTAGCGGGAATGGGGTTTCCGTTCTTC. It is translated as CASSLLAGMGFPFF.

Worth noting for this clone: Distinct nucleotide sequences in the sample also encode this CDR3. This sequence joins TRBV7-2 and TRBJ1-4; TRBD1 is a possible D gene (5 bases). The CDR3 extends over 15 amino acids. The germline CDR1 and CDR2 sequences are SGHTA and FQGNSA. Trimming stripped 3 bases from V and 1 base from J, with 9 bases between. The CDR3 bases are TGTGCCAGCAGCTTGTCCGGGGGAACTAATGAAAAACTGTTTTTT. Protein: CASSLSGGTNEKLFF.